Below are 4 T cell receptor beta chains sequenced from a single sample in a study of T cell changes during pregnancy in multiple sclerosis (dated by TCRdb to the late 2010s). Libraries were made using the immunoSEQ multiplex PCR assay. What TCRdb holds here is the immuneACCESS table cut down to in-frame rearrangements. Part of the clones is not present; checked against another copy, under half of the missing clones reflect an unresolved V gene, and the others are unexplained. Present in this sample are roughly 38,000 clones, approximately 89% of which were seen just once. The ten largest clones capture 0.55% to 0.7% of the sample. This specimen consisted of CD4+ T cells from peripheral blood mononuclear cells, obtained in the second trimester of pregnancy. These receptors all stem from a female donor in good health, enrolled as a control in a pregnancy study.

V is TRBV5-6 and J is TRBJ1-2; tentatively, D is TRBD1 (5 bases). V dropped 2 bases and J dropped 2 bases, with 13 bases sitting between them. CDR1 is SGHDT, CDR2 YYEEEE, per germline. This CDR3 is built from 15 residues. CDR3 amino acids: CASSFRGSANYGYTF. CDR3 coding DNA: TGTGCCAGCAGCTTTAGGGGATCCGCCAACTATGGCTACACCTTC.

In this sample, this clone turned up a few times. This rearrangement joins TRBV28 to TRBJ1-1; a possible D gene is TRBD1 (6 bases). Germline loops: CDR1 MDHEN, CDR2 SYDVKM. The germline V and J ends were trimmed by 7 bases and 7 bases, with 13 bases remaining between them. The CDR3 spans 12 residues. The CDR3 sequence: CASTLRGSEAFF. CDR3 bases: TGTGCCAGCACCTTGAGGGGGAGTGAAGCTTTCTTT.

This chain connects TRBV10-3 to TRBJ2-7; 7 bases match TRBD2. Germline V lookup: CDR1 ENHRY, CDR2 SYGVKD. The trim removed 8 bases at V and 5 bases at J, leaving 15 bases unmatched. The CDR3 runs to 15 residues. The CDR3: CAIGRVGREGHEQYF. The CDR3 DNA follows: TGTGCCATCGGGCGTGTCGGCAGGGAGGGCCACGAGCAGTACTTC.

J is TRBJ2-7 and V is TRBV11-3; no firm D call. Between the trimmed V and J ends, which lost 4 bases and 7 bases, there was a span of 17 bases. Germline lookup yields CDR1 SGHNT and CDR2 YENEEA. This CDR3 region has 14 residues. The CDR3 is CASSSRWIAGEQYF. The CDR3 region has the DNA TGTGCCAGCAGCTCAAGGTGGATCGCAGGAGAGCAGTACTTC.